The clone carrying this TCR beta chain showed up just a few times. Its antigen is as yet unknown. CDR3 length equals 15 residues. Germline V gene lookup returns CDR1 SGHNT and CDR2 YENEEA. V was pared by 2 bases and J by 0 bases, with 10 bases between. The data stem from a study of persistence of HIV-infected CD4 T cells. The libraries were made with immunoSEQ version 4 in survey mode. The data were produced by immunoSEQ multiplex PCR, yet TCRdb's version contains in-frame clones alone and is incomplete. The data contain roughly 41,000 clones, about 85% of them singletons. Cells were stimulated with CMV-infected fibroblast lysates at 10 ug/mL. Memory cells lacking CD40L and CD69 with high CD45RO were sorted.

This TCR was sampled from an adult man with HIV who was CMV-seropositive. The sample in question was CD4+ T cells sorted from PBMCs after approximately 19-hour stimulation, obtained from a patient who received antiretroviral therapy. The V gene is TRBV11-3, the J gene TRBJ1-1, with D unresolved. DNA of the CDR3: TGTGCCAGCAGCTTAAATTACGGCATGAACACTGAAGCTTTCTTT. It encodes CASSLNYGMNTEAFF.